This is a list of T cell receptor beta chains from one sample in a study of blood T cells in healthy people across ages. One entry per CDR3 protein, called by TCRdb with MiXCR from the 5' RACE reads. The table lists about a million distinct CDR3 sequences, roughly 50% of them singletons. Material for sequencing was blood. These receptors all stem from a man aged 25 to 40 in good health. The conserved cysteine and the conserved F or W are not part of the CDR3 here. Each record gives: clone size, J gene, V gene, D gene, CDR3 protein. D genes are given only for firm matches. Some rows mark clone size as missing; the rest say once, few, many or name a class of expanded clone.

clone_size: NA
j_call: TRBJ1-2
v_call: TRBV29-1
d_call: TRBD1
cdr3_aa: SVETGTGFEGYT

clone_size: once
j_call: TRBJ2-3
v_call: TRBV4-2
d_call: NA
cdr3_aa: ASSQVSSGTDTQY

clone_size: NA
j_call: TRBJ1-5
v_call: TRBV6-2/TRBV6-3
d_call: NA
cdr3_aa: ASDGVGAYQPQH

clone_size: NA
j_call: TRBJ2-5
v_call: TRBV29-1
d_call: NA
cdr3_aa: SVERAGDYQETQY

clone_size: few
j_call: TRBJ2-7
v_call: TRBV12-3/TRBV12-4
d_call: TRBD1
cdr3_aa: ANPPQTGSHEQY

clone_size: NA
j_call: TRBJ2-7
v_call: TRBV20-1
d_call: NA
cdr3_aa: SAREAGHRAYEQY

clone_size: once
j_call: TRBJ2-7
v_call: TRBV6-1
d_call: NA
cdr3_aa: ASSEPLELTASSYEQY

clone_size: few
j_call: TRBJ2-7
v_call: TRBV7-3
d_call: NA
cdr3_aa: ASSSSGVGEQY

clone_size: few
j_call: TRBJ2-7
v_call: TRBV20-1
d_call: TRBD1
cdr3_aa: SADRDRGGYEQY

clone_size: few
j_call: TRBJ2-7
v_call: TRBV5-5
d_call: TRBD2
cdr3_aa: ASSSGTSFYEQY

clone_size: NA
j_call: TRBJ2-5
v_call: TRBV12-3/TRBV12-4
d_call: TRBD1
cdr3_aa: ASSTATGSETQY

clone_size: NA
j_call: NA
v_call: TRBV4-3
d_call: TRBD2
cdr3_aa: TSSQDLTSGSQETQY

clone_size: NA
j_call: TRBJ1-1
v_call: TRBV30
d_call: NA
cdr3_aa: AWRAPGTEAF

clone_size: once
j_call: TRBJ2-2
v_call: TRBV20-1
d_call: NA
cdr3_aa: SAWGRQNTGELF

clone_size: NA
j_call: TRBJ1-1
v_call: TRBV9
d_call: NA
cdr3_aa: ASSVDGYTEAF

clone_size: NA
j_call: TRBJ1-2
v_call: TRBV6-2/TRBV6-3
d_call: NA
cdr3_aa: ASSSRSLAPGYT

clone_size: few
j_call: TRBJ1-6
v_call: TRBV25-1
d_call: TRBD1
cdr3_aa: ASSDWDRANSPLH

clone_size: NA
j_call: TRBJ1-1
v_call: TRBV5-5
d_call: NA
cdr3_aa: ASTLGPGNTEAF

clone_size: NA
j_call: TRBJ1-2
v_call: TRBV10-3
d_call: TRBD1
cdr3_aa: AISKETGTYGYT

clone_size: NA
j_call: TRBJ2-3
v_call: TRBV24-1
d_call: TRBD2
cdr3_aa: ATSDSRGATSGPFDTQY

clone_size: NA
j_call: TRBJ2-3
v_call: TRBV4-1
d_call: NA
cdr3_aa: ASSQGGRSDTQY

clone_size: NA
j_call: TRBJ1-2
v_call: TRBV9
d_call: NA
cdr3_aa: ASSPNAGVYGYT

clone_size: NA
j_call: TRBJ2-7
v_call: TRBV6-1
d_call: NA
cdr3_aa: ASSHMTETYEQY

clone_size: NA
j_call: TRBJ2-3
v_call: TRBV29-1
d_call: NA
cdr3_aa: SGDGSTDTQY

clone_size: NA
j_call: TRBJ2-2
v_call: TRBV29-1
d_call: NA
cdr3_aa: SVEEGNTGELF

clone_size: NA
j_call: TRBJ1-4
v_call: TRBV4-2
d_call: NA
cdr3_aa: ASSQEGKGLPGKLF

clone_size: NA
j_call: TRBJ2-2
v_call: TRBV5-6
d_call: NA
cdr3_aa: ASSLGGLRSATGELF

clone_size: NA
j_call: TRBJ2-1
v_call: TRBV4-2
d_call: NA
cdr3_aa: ASSQDWSTSSYNEQF

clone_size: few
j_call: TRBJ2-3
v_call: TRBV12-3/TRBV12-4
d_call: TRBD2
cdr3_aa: ASSSSGGRTDTQY

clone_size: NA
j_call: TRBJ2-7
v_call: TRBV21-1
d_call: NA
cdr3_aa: ASSKESYRNYEQY

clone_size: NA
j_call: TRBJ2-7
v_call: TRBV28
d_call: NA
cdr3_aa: ASSLIRYEQY

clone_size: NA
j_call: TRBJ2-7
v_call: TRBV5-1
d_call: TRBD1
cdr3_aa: ASSFNRGPSFEQY

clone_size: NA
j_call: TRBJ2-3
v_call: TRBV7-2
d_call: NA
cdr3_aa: ASSLGPSPEGTQY

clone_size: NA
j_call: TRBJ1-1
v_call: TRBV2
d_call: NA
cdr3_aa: ASSSDSPRGNTEAF

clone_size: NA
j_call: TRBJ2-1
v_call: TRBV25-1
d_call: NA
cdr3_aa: ASNTGTYIAETQF

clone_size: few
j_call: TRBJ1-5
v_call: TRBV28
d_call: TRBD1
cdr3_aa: ASRWTGNQPQH

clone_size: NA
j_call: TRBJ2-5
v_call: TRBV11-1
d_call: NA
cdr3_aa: ASSLNAGAYQETQY

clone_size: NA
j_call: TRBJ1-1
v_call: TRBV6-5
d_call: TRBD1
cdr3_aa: ASSRRDSTEAF

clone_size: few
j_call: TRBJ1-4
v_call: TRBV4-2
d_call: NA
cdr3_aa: ASSQGGNEKLF

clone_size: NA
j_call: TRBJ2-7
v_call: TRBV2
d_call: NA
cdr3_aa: ASEASGLYGQY

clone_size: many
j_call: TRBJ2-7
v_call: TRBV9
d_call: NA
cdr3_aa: ASSVAPGDVHEQY

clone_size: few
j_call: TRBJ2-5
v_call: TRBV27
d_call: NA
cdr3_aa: ASSLFGTQY

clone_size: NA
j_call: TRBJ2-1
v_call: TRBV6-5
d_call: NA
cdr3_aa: ASTKRSSYNEQF

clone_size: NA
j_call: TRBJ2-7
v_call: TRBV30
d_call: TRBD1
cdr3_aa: AWGQESSYEQY

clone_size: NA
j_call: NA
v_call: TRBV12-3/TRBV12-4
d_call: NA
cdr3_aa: ASSLEWWETQY